The rows below give T cell receptor beta chains drawn from one sample of a study of blood T cell repertoires in COVID-19. Sequencing was performed with immunoSEQ multiplex PCR; in TCRdb, only in-frame clones are kept and a portion is missing. The sample holds about 250,000 clones; about 91% are singletons and the top ten take 1.3% to 1.5%. Sample: peripheral blood. Receptor source: a man older than 75 with acute or convalescent COVID-19. Each CDR3 is given with its conserved first and last residue. D genes are given only for firm matches. A row's size may be missing; if present it is once, few, many or a size class.

CDR3 length: 14; D gene: .; J gene: TRBJ1-1; V gene: TRBV9; clone size: .; CDR3 DNA: TGTGCCAGCAGCACATGGACAGATGACACTGAAGCTTTCTTT; CDR3 protein: CASSTWTDDTEAFF
CDR3 length: 14; D gene: .; J gene: TRBJ1-1; V gene: TRBV7-8; clone size: once; CDR3 DNA: TGTGCCAGCAGCAGGGCTGGCGGGTGGGAGGGAGCTTTCTTT; CDR3 protein: CASSRAGGWEGAFF
CDR3 length: 13; D gene: TRBD1; J gene: TRBJ2-5; V gene: TRBV6-5; clone size: .; CDR3 DNA: TGTGCCAGCAGCCGACAGGGACAAGAGACCCAGTACTTC; CDR3 protein: CASSRQGQETQYF
CDR3 length: 15; D gene: TRBD1; J gene: TRBJ1-2; V gene: TRBV20-1; clone size: .; CDR3 DNA: TGCAGTGCTAGTCCCCGGGACAGAAACTTCTATGGCTACACCTTC; CDR3 protein: CSASPRDRNFYGYTF
CDR3 length: 15; D gene: .; J gene: TRBJ2-4; V gene: TRBV28; clone size: .; CDR3 DNA: TGTGCCAGCAACCAAGAACAGGGAGCCAAAAACATTCAGTACTTC; CDR3 protein: CASNQEQGAKNIQYF
CDR3 length: 15; D gene: TRBD1; J gene: TRBJ2-7; V gene: TRBV3-1/TRBV3-2; clone size: .; CDR3 DNA: TGTGCCAGCAGCACGCCCGGGACAGCTCTGGACGAGCAGTACTTC; CDR3 protein: CASSTPGTALDEQYF
CDR3 length: 16; D gene: TRBD2; J gene: TRBJ2-3; V gene: TRBV18; clone size: .; CDR3 DNA: TGTGCCAGCTCACCTCTTAGCGGGAGTAAGGGAGATACGCAGTATTTT; CDR3 protein: CASSPLSGSKGDTQYF
CDR3 length: 15; D gene: TRBD1; J gene: TRBJ1-1; V gene: TRBV6-5; clone size: .; CDR3 DNA: TGTGCCAGCAGTTCGTACCGGACAGGGGGCACTGAAGCTTTCTTT; CDR3 protein: CASSSYRTGGTEAFF
CDR3 length: 11; D gene: .; J gene: TRBJ2-7; V gene: TRBV20-1; clone size: .; CDR3 DNA: TGCAGTGGGCTAGACGCGTACGAGCAGTACTTC; CDR3 protein: CSGLDAYEQYF
CDR3 length: 17; D gene: TRBD1; J gene: TRBJ1-2; V gene: TRBV5-8; clone size: .; CDR3 DNA: TGTGCCAGCAGCCGTTGGGGGACAGGGGGCGCCGGCTATGGCTACACCTTC; CDR3 protein: CASSRWGTGGAGYGYTF
CDR3 length: 13; D gene: .; J gene: TRBJ2-1; V gene: TRBV9; clone size: .; CDR3 DNA: TGTGCCAGCAGCACCAGGACTCACAATGAGCAGTTCTTC; CDR3 protein: CASSTRTHNEQFF
CDR3 length: 16; D gene: .; J gene: TRBJ1-1; V gene: TRBV3-1/TRBV3-2; clone size: .; CDR3 DNA: TGTGCCAGCAGCCAAGGTGTTTACAGAGCCTACACTGAAGCTTTCTTT; CDR3 protein: CASSQGVYRAYTEAFF
CDR3 length: 15; D gene: TRBD1; J gene: TRBJ1-4; V gene: TRBV5-8; clone size: .; CDR3 DNA: TGTGCCAGCAGCTCCTCGACAGGGTATAATGAAAAACTGTTTTTT; CDR3 protein: CASSSSTGYNEKLFF
CDR3 length: 15; D gene: TRBD2; J gene: TRBJ2-7; V gene: TRBV3-1/TRBV3-2; clone size: .; CDR3 DNA: TGTGCCAGCAGCCAGCAACTAGCGGGAGGTCGGGAGCAGTACTTC; CDR3 protein: CASSQQLAGGREQYF
CDR3 length: 13; D gene: .; J gene: TRBJ2-5; V gene: TRBV7-3; clone size: .; CDR3 DNA: TGTGCCAGCAGCCCGGGAAACCAAGAGACCCAGTACTTC; CDR3 protein: CASSPGNQETQYF
CDR3 length: 15; D gene: TRBD2; J gene: TRBJ2-5; V gene: TRBV5-1; clone size: .; CDR3 DNA: TGCGCCAGCAGCCAGGGACTAGCGGGGGGGGAGACCCAGTACTTC; CDR3 protein: CASSQGLAGGETQYF
CDR3 length: 16; D gene: .; J gene: TRBJ2-2; V gene: TRBV3-1/TRBV3-2; clone size: .; CDR3 DNA: TGTGCCAGCAGCCCCCGGGGTCGCCCCTGGTCCGGGGAGCTGTTTTTT; CDR3 protein: CASSPRGRPWSGELFF
CDR3 length: 14; D gene: .; J gene: TRBJ1-1; V gene: TRBV6-5; clone size: .; CDR3 DNA: TGTGCCAGCAGTTACTCACAGGGCTCGACTGAAGCTTTCTTT; CDR3 protein: CASSYSQGSTEAFF
CDR3 length: 17; D gene: .; J gene: TRBJ2-3; V gene: TRBV7-9; clone size: .; CDR3 DNA: TGTGCCAGCAGCTTACTAGCCGGGGGTTCCTTCACAGATACGCAGTATTTT; CDR3 protein: CASSLLAGGSFTDTQYF
CDR3 length: 15; D gene: .; J gene: TRBJ1-6; V gene: TRBV6-5; clone size: few; CDR3 DNA: TGTGCCAGCAGTTACTCACCGTTGACAAATTCACCCCTCCACTTT; CDR3 protein: CASSYSPLTNSPLHF
CDR3 length: 18; D gene: TRBD2; J gene: TRBJ2-5; V gene: TRBV11-2; clone size: .; CDR3 DNA: TGTGCCAGCAGCCCCTGGAGACTAGCGGGGGGATTTGGAGAGACCCAGTACTTC; CDR3 protein: CASSPWRLAGGFGETQYF
CDR3 length: 16; D gene: .; J gene: TRBJ2-5; V gene: TRBV5-1; clone size: .; CDR3 DNA: TGCGCCAGCAGCAGCCTGGCGGGGCCCCCTCAAGAGACCCAGTACTTC; CDR3 protein: CASSSLAGPPQETQYF
CDR3 length: 16; D gene: .; J gene: TRBJ2-7; V gene: TRBV9; clone size: .; CDR3 DNA: TGTGCCAGCAGCCCAGCGGGCCGAGTTGCTACCTACGAGCAGTACTTC; CDR3 protein: CASSPAGRVATYEQYF
CDR3 length: 17; D gene: TRBD2; J gene: TRBJ2-5; V gene: TRBV10-1; clone size: .; CDR3 DNA: TGCGCCAGCAGAGGAAGGGCTAGCGGGGGTGGGGAAGAGACCCAGTACTTC; CDR3 protein: CASRGRASGGGEETQYF
CDR3 length: 15; D gene: .; J gene: TRBJ2-1; V gene: TRBV9; clone size: .; CDR3 DNA: TGTGCCAGCAGCGTATGGGCGGGGTTATACAATGAGCAGTTCTTC; CDR3 protein: CASSVWAGLYNEQFF
CDR3 length: 15; D gene: TRBD1; J gene: TRBJ1-6; V gene: TRBV27; clone size: .; CDR3 DNA: TGTGCCAGCACCCCCCGGGGACAGGGAAATTCACCCCTCCACTTT; CDR3 protein: CASTPRGQGNSPLHF
CDR3 length: 16; D gene: TRBD1; J gene: TRBJ1-6; V gene: TRBV9; clone size: few; CDR3 DNA: TGTGCCAGCAGCCTCAGTCCCGGGACAGGGAATTCACCCCTCCACTTT; CDR3 protein: CASSLSPGTGNSPLHF
CDR3 length: 19; D gene: .; J gene: TRBJ1-3; V gene: TRBV5-5; clone size: .; CDR3 DNA: TGTGCCAGCAGCTTGGCCGCCGGGCAGGGGACCCTCTCTGGAAACACCATATATTTT; CDR3 protein: CASSLAAGQGTLSGNTIYF
CDR3 length: 15; D gene: TRBD1; J gene: TRBJ1-5; V gene: TRBV7-2; clone size: .; CDR3 DNA: TGTGCCAGCAGCTTAGAAGGACAGGGTAATCAGCCCCAGCATTTT; CDR3 protein: CASSLEGQGNQPQHF
CDR3 length: 12; D gene: TRBD2; J gene: TRBJ2-7; V gene: TRBV20-1; clone size: few; CDR3 DNA: TGCAGTGCTAGTCGCGGGGGTTACGAGCAGTACTTC; CDR3 protein: CSASRGGYEQYF
CDR3 length: 16; D gene: .; J gene: TRBJ2-7; V gene: TRBV7-2; clone size: .; CDR3 DNA: TGTGCCAGCAGCTTAGCGAGCACTAGCCCCATGCACGAGCAGTACTTC; CDR3 protein: CASSLASTSPMHEQYF
CDR3 length: 15; D gene: TRBD1; J gene: TRBJ1-1; V gene: TRBV24-1; clone size: .; CDR3 DNA: TGTGCCACCAGTGATAGCAGGGGGCGAAACACTGAAGCTTTCTTT; CDR3 protein: CATSDSRGRNTEAFF
CDR3 length: 12; D gene: TRBD2; J gene: TRBJ2-7; V gene: TRBV25-1; clone size: .; CDR3 DNA: TGTGCCAGCAGGGGGGACTACTACGAGCAGTACTTC; CDR3 protein: CASRGDYYEQYF
CDR3 length: 14; D gene: .; J gene: TRBJ1-2; V gene: TRBV4-1; clone size: .; CDR3 DNA: TGCGCCAGCAGGCCCTTTGGCGGGGACTATGGCTACACCTTC; CDR3 protein: CASRPFGGDYGYTF
CDR3 length: 14; D gene: .; J gene: TRBJ2-1; V gene: TRBV9; clone size: .; CDR3 DNA: TGTGCCAGCAGCGTAGGGCCAGCGGACAATGAGCAGTTCTTC; CDR3 protein: CASSVGPADNEQFF
CDR3 length: 15; D gene: TRBD1; J gene: TRBJ1-1; V gene: TRBV14; clone size: .; CDR3 DNA: TGTGCCAGCAGCATAAGGGACAGATGGAACACTGAAGCTTTCTTT; CDR3 protein: CASSIRDRWNTEAFF
CDR3 length: 14; D gene: TRBD1; J gene: TRBJ1-2; V gene: TRBV29-1; clone size: once; CDR3 DNA: TGCAGCGTTGAGTCGGGACAGGGGGTCCGGGGCTACACCTTC; CDR3 protein: CSVESGQGVRGYTF
CDR3 length: 13; D gene: TRBD1; J gene: TRBJ1-2; V gene: TRBV5-4; clone size: once; CDR3 DNA: TGTGCCAGCAGCTTACAGGGGAACTATGGCTACACCTTC; CDR3 protein: CASSLQGNYGYTF
CDR3 length: 15; D gene: .; J gene: TRBJ2-4; V gene: TRBV28; clone size: .; CDR3 DNA: TGTGCCAGCAGTATCGGCGGAGGGTTGGCAAACATTCAGTACTTC; CDR3 protein: CASSIGGGLANIQYF
CDR3 length: 15; D gene: TRBD1; J gene: TRBJ1-5; V gene: TRBV6-6; clone size: few; CDR3 DNA: TGTGCCAGCACCCTGGACAGGGCGGTCAATCAGCCCCAGCATTTT; CDR3 protein: CASTLDRAVNQPQHF
CDR3 length: 12; D gene: .; J gene: TRBJ1-4; V gene: TRBV2; clone size: once; CDR3 DNA: TGTGCCAGCGTTTTACAGGACGAAAAACTGTTTTTT; CDR3 protein: CASVLQDEKLFF
CDR3 length: 16; D gene: .; J gene: TRBJ1-2; V gene: TRBV18; clone size: .; CDR3 DNA: TGTGCCAGCTCATCACAAACGAACAGGGCTAACTATGGCTACACCTTC; CDR3 protein: CASSSQTNRANYGYTF
CDR3 length: 14; D gene: TRBD1; J gene: TRBJ1-2; V gene: TRBV18; clone size: few; CDR3 DNA: TGTGCCAGCTCACCACAGGGGGCGAACTATGGCTACACCTTC; CDR3 protein: CASSPQGANYGYTF
CDR3 length: 14; D gene: .; J gene: TRBJ1-1; V gene: TRBV6-6; clone size: .; CDR3 DNA: TGTGCCAGCAGTTACTTCGGCAGGGATACTGAAGCTTTCTTT; CDR3 protein: CASSYFGRDTEAFF
CDR3 length: 17; D gene: .; J gene: TRBJ2-3; V gene: TRBV4-2; clone size: .; CDR3 DNA: TGTGCCAGCAGCCATTCTTATAAACAGGGAGACACAGATACGCAGTATTTT; CDR3 protein: CASSHSYKQGDTDTQYF
CDR3 length: 17; D gene: TRBD1; J gene: TRBJ1-1; V gene: TRBV7-2; clone size: .; CDR3 DNA: TGTGCCAGCATTACAGCGGGAATCCGGACAGGGGGCACTGAAGCTTTCTTT; CDR3 protein: CASITAGIRTGGTEAFF
CDR3 length: 15; D gene: TRBD2; J gene: TRBJ2-3; V gene: TRBV7-2; clone size: .; CDR3 DNA: TGTGCCAGCAGCTTACAAAGCGGGAGAGGGGATACGCAGTATTTT; CDR3 protein: CASSLQSGRGDTQYF
CDR3 length: 15; D gene: TRBD1; J gene: TRBJ1-2; V gene: TRBV11-2; clone size: few; CDR3 DNA: TGTGCCAGCAGCCCAAGGACAGGGAATGTCTATGGCTACACCTTC; CDR3 protein: CASSPRTGNVYGYTF
CDR3 length: 14; D gene: TRBD1; J gene: TRBJ1-5; V gene: TRBV27; clone size: .; CDR3 DNA: TGTGCCAGCAGCCTCGACAGGGGTGTAGGCCCCCAGCATTTT; CDR3 protein: CASSLDRGVGPQHF
CDR3 length: 14; D gene: TRBD1; J gene: TRBJ2-2; V gene: TRBV29-1; clone size: .; CDR3 DNA: TGCAGCGTGAGACAGGGGGCGAACACCGGGGAGCTGTTTTTT; CDR3 protein: CSVRQGANTGELFF
CDR3 length: 15; D gene: TRBD1; J gene: TRBJ1-5; V gene: TRBV3-1/TRBV3-2; clone size: .; CDR3 DNA: TGTGCCAGCAGCCTCAGGACAGGCCCGAGTCAGCCCCAGCATTTT; CDR3 protein: CASSLRTGPSQPQHF
CDR3 length: 13; D gene: .; J gene: TRBJ2-1; V gene: TRBV9; clone size: .; CDR3 DNA: TGTGCCAGCAGCGTCAGGGGCTACAATGAGCAGTTCTTC; CDR3 protein: CASSVRGYNEQFF
CDR3 length: 14; D gene: .; J gene: TRBJ2-3; V gene: TRBV11-2; clone size: .; CDR3 DNA: TGTGCCAGCAGCTTAGAGCCTATCACAGATACGCAGTATTTT; CDR3 protein: CASSLEPITDTQYF
CDR3 length: 15; D gene: TRBD2; J gene: TRBJ2-3; V gene: TRBV12-5; clone size: .; CDR3 DNA: TGTGCTAGTGGCCTGGGGGGGACTAGCACAGATACGCAGTATTTT; CDR3 protein: CASGLGGTSTDTQYF